Each of the 31 T cell receptor beta chains below was sequenced from the same sample in a study of T cell repertoires in cytomegalovirus infection. No antigen has been identified for these receptors. Each CDR3 protein gets one entry after TCRdb re-called the reads with MiXCR. Of about half a million distinct CDR3 sequences in the sample, under 45% were seen once. The sequenced sample was cultured PBMCs, obtained from culture after CMV antigen stimulation. The source is a human donor in good health (CMV status not recorded). Some clones in this sample may be carry-over from other donors' samples.

This clonotype has a handful of counts. J is TRBJ2-3 and V is TRBV4-3; D is possibly TRBD1 (6 bases). V lost 1 base to trimming and J lost 6 bases, with 11 bases between them. The CDR3 has 14 residues. Per the germline V gene, CDR1 is LGHNA and CDR2 is YSLEER. CDR3 protein: CASSQGARGDTQYF. CDR3 sequence (DNA): TGCGCCAGCAGCCAAGGGGCTAGGGGGGATACGCAGTATTTT.

V and J are TRBV18 and TRBJ2-7; 8 positions match TRBD1. Germline CDR1 reads KGHSH; CDR2 reads LQKENI. V lost 3 bases and J lost 2; bases outside the gene matches: 6. This CDR3 comprises 15 residues. In DNA, the CDR3 is TGTGCCAGCTCACCGGACAGGGTAGCGACCTACGAGCAGTACTTC. Amino acids: CASSPDRVATYEQYF.

This chain uses TRBV29-1 with TRBJ1-3; 7 nucleotides line up with TRBD1. Looked up from germline, CDR1 is SQVTM and CDR2 is ANQGSEA. This CDR3 contains 15 residues. V lost 7 bases to trimming and J lost 2 bases; unmatched junction nucleotides: 11. The CDR3 nucleotides read TGCAGCGCCGGAATGACAGGGCTCCCTGGAAACACCATATATTTT. Protein product: CSAGMTGLPGNTIYF. The complete variable domain, with remaining parts taken from reference TRBV29-1 and TRBJ1-3, reads SAVISQKPSRDICQRGTSLTIQCQVDSQVTMMFWYRQQPGQSLTLIATANQGSEATYESGFVIDKFPISRPNLTFSTLTVSNMSPEDSSIYLCSAGMTGLPGNTIYFGEGSWLTVV.

The genes are TRBV7-2 and TRBJ1-4; no clear D. In germline, CDR1 is SGHTA, CDR2 FQGNSA. Between the trimmed V and J ends, which lost 5 bases and 2 bases, there was a span of 9 bases. This CDR3 region has 14 residues. The CDR3 DNA follows: TGTGCCAGCAGCGCGGCAGGCACTAATGAAAAACTGTTTTTT. It codes for CASSAAGTNEKLFF.

The CDR3, as DNA: TGTGCCAGCAGTGGCGGGACCCTTGTTAGAGAGACCCAGTACTTC. This codes for CASSGGTLVRETQYF. This chain connects TRBV12-3 or TRBV12-4 to TRBJ2-5; D possibly corresponds to TRBD2 (6 bases). The CDR3 is 15 amino acids. Trimming stripped 5 bases from V and 4 bases from J, with 17 bases between.

The chain links TRBV7-2 to TRBJ2-3, with D perhaps matching TRBD2 (6 bases). This CDR3 comprises 15 residues. CDR1 SGHTA and CDR2 FQGNSA come from the germline V gene. Trimming took off 3 bases at V and 1 base at J, with 11 bases between the two ends. This CDR3 is CASSLPVAGTDTQYF. DNA of the CDR3: TGTGCCAGCAGCTTGCCCGTAGCGGGCACAGATACGCAGTATTTT.

The J gene is TRBJ2-5, the V gene TRBV7-2, with D maybe TRBD2 (6 bases). The V and J ends lost 1 base and 4 bases respectively, with 10 bases between them. This CDR3 contains 14 residues. Germline CDR1 SGHTA, CDR2 FQGNSA. CDR3 sequence: CASSLVAAGETQYF. The CDR3 DNA sequence: TGTGCCAGCAGCTTAGTAGCAGCGGGAGAGACCCAGTACTTC.

The chain couples TRBV7-6 to TRBJ2-7; D is possibly TRBD1 or TRBD2 (5 bases each). Trimming left V 6 bases short and J 3 bases short, with 21 bases between. The CDR3 covers 16 residues. The V gene's germline CDR1 is SGHVS and CDR2 FNYEAQ. CDR3 amino acids: CASSSNGVGDRYEQYF. The CDR3 DNA sequence: TGTGCCAGCAGTTCGAACGGGGTGGGGGACCGCTACGAGCAGTACTTC.

In its sample, this clonotype was seen a few times. This chain connects TRBV11-2 to TRBJ2-3; 9 bases match TRBD2. The CDR3 is made up of 17 amino acids. V shed 5 bases, J shed 3 bases, and the junction held 12 bases outside the gene matches. Germline lookup yields CDR1 SGHAT and CDR2 FQNNGV. CDR3 DNA sequence: TGTGCCAGCAGCCTCGGGGCGGGAGGGCCCTCTACAGATACGCAGTATTTT. As protein: CASSLGAGGPSTDTQYF.

This chain uses TRBV7-8 with TRBJ2-3, with 8 nucleotides matching TRBD2. Germline V gene data show CDR1 as SGHVS and CDR2 as FQNEAQ. The V and J ends lost 5 bases and 0 bases, in that order; junction bases with no gene match: 7. CDR3 size: 16 residues. The CDR3: CASSPRGGTSTDTQYF. The CDR3 DNA reads as TGTGCCAGCAGCCCCCGCGGGGGGACTAGCACAGATACGCAGTATTTT.

There are a few counts of this clonotype. The V call is TRBV7-2, the J call TRBJ2-3, with 7 bases aligning to TRBD2. The CDR3 spans 16 residues. Germline trimming cut 2 bases from V and 2 bases from J; bases unmatched to any gene: 7. Germline V gene data show CDR1 as SGHTA and CDR2 as FQGNSA. The CDR3 protein is CASSLRFGTNTDTQYF. The CDR3 DNA reads as TGTGCCAGCAGCTTACGGTTCGGGACTAACACAGATACGCAGTATTTT.

The V gene is TRBV7-2, the J gene TRBJ2-1; D unclear. V was clipped by 1 base and J by 12 bases, with 13 bases between them. Germline V lookup: CDR1 SGHTA, CDR2 FQGNSA. The CDR3 runs 13 residues. This CDR3 is CASSLGRAYVQFF. The CDR3 nucleotides read TGTGCCAGCAGCTTAGGACGGGCCTATGTGCAGTTCTTC.

The chain has TRBV20-1 and TRBJ2-7, with a tentative D call TRBD1 (7 bases). This CDR3 has 14 amino acids. Germline V CDR1 and CDR2: DFQATT, SNEGSKA (reference sequence). V shed 6 bases and J shed 3 bases, with 18 bases lying between them. As DNA, the CDR3 is TGCAGTGCCTGGCAGGGGGGCGTAGGCTACGAGCAGTACTTC. It codes for CSAWQGGVGYEQYF.

This chain connects TRBV7-4 to TRBJ1-6; TRBD1 matches 9 bases. The CDR3 runs 15 residues. The germline CDR1 and CDR2 sequences are SGHVT and SQSDAQ. The junction had 4 bases not matched to a gene; V was cut back by 5 bases and J by 5 bases. CDR3 region: CASSVWTGDNSPLHF. For the CDR3, the DNA is TGTGCCAGCAGCGTCTGGACAGGGGATAATTCACCCCTCCACTTT.

This clonotype was counted once. This chain's CDR3 is CATTPGSNTGELFF. In DNA form, the CDR3 reads TGTGCCACCACTCCGGGCTCGAACACCGGGGAGCTGTTTTTT. The chain couples TRBV12-3 or TRBV12-4 to TRBJ2-2; unclear D gene. Trimming stripped 10 bases from V and 0 bases from J, with 12 bases between. The CDR3 loop spans 14 amino acids.

The genes are TRBV28 and TRBJ2-3; possible D gene TRBD2, 6 bases. Per the germline V gene, CDR1 is MDHEN and CDR2 is SYDVKM. V shed 5 bases and J shed 6 bases, with 18 bases lying between them. The CDR3 is made up of 15 amino acids. CDR3 in amino acids: CASSRPGVTSDTQYF. The CDR3 DNA sequence: TGTGCCAGCAGTCGGCCGGGGGTTACATCCGATACGCAGTATTTT.

V and J are TRBV6-2 or TRBV6-3 and TRBJ2-1, with D perhaps TRBD2 (5 bases). V shed 4 bases and J shed 2 bases, with 15 bases lying between them. This CDR3 is 16 amino acids long. The V gene's germline CDR1 is MNHEY and CDR2 SVGEGT. CDR3: CASSLERGGPYNEQFF. CDR3 nucleotide sequence: TGTGCCAGCAGTTTGGAAAGAGGAGGCCCCTACAATGAGCAGTTCTTC.

The gene calls are TRBV18 and TRBJ1-3; the D gene is possibly TRBD1 (6 bases). This CDR3 spans 15 amino acids. Trimming stripped 3 bases from V and 2 bases from J, with 11 bases between. The germline gives CDR1 KGHSH, CDR2 LQKENI. CDR3 bases: TGTGCCAGCTCACCGCCCGGGGGGCCTGGAAACACCATATATTTT. It is translated as CASSPPGGPGNTIYF. The full variable domain, with the rest looked up from reference TRBV18 and TRBJ1-3, is NAGVMQNPRHLVRRRGQEARLRCSPMKGHSHVYWYRQLPEEGLKFMVYLQKENIIDESGMPKERFSAEFPKEGPSILRIQQVVRGDSAAYFCASSPPGGPGNTIYFGEGSWLTVV.

The chain recombines TRBV5-5 with TRBJ1-2, with 7 nucleotides matching TRBD1. V shed 0 bases and J 3 bases; nucleotides not matched to a gene: 5. Germline V gene lookup returns CDR1 SGHKS and CDR2 YYEKEE (reference sequence). The CDR3 is 15 residues long. CDR3 bases: TGTGCCAGCAGCTTGGGGACAGGAGAATACTATGGCTACACCTTC. Its protein product is CASSLGTGEYYGYTF.

This clonotype was counted between two and nine times. The chain recombines TRBV19 with TRBJ1-3; no firm D call. This CDR3 is built from 12 residues. V shed 5 bases and J shed 1 base, with 3 bases lying between them. Per the germline V gene, CDR1 is LNHDA and CDR2 is SQIVND (reference sequence). CDR3 sequence: CASSESGNTIYF. As DNA, the CDR3 is TGTGCCAGTAGTGAGTCTGGAAACACCATATATTTT.

The chain is built from TRBV12-3 or TRBV12-4 and TRBJ1-1, with D perhaps matching TRBD1 (6 bases). Trimming cost V 7 bases and J 6 bases, with 15 bases left between them. The CDR3 is 13 residues long. CDR3 loop: CASILGGEAEAFF. The DNA for the CDR3 is TGTGCCAGCATCCTAGGGGGGGAGGCTGAAGCTTTCTTT.

This clonotype was observed a few times. This chain links TRBV7-4 with TRBJ2-2, with D possibly called TRBD1 or TRBD2 (5 bases each). With 5 bases removed from V and 1 base from J, the gap between germline ends came to 20 bases. The CDR3 is made up of 18 amino acids. Looked up from germline, CDR1 is SGHVT and CDR2 is SQSDAQ. The CDR3 protein is CASSPRLTRGENTGELFF. The CDR3 nucleotides read TGTGCCAGCAGCCCACGCTTAACACGGGGCGAGAACACCGGGGAGCTGTTTTTT.

V usage is TRBV7-7 and J usage is TRBJ1-1; D possibly corresponds to TRBD1 (5 bases). The CDR3 spans 11 residues. Germline V gives CDR1 SSHAT, CDR2 FNYEAQ (reference sequence). Deletions cut 8 bases from V and 8 bases from J, with 12 bases between. CDR3 loop: CASLSRGEAFF. The DNA of the CDR3 is TGTGCCAGCTTAAGTCGGGGGGAAGCTTTCTTT.

The rearrangement joins TRBV7-8 to TRBJ2-2; 12 bases line up with TRBD2. The germline gives CDR1 SGHVS, CDR2 FQNEAQ. Losses at the gene ends were 5 bases for V and 1 base for J; bases not matched to a gene: 11. The CDR3 contains 19 residues. DNA of the CDR3: TGTGCCAGCAGCCTCAGGACTAGCGGGGCCCGAATGAACACCGGGGAGCTGTTTTTT. As protein: CASSLRTSGARMNTGELFF.

J is TRBJ1-1 and V is TRBV6-5, with D possibly TRBD1 on 6 matching bases. This CDR3 comprises 16 residues. V dropped 0 bases and J dropped 3 bases, with 14 bases sitting between them. The germline CDR1 and CDR2 sequences are MNHEY and SVGAGI. CDR3 nucleotides: TGTGCCAGCAGTTACTCGGTACAGGGCTTGTACACTGAAGCTTTCTTT. Its protein is CASSYSVQGLYTEAFF.

The table lists this clonotype with a few counts. The chain is built from TRBV7-8 and TRBJ1-5, with 7 bases lining up with TRBD1. This CDR3 has 14 amino acids. The germline V gene has CDR1 SGHVS and CDR2 FQNEAQ. After removal of 6 bases from V and 3 bases from J, the junction contained 5 bases not matched to a gene. The CDR3 DNA sequence: TGTGCCAGCAGTCAGACAGGGCTCAATCAGCCCCAGCATTTT. Amino acids: CASSQTGLNQPQHF.

The rearrangement links TRBV6-2 or TRBV6-3 to TRBJ2-4, with TRBD2 as a possible D gene (5 bases). The CDR3 extends over 16 amino acids. The germline V gene encodes CDR1 MNHEY and CDR2 SVGEGT. The V end was cut by 5 bases, the J end by 1 base, with 15 bases between. The CDR3 is CASSPLGSGAKNIQYF. CDR3 bases: TGTGCCAGCAGTCCCTTGGGATCGGGGGCCAAAAACATTCAGTACTTC.

The V gene is TRBV7-2, the J gene TRBJ2-6; perhaps D is TRBD1 or TRBD2 (6 bases each). The CDR3 totals 15 residues. V was pared by 3 bases and J by 12 bases, with 18 bases between. Germline V lookup: CDR1 SGHTA, CDR2 FQGNSA. The CDR3 region is CASSLARVGGGVLTF. The CDR3 DNA reads as TGTGCCAGCAGCTTGGCCCGCGTGGGGGGCGGCGTCCTGACTTTC.

The CDR3 DNA sequence: TGTGCCAGCAGTTTATCTGCGCGGCACTCTAACTATGGCTACACCTTC. Translation gives CASSLSARHSNYGYTF. The chain combines TRBV27 with TRBJ1-2; D remains ambiguous. The V gene's germline CDR1 is MNHEY and CDR2 SMNVEV (reference sequence). The germline V and J ends were trimmed by 0 bases and 0 bases, with 11 bases remaining between them. The CDR3 is 16 amino acids.

This clonotype was recorded many times. V and J are TRBV7-2 and TRBJ2-7, with TRBD2 identical over 8 bases. Trimming took 4 bases from V and 0 from J; bases not matched to a gene: 5. This CDR3 has 15 residues. Germline values: CDR1 SGHTA, CDR2 FQGNSA. The CDR3 protein is CASSSPSGSSYEQYF. The CDR3 DNA reads TGTGCCAGCAGCTCCCCGAGCGGGAGCTCCTACGAGCAGTACTTC.

The genes are TRBV5-4 and TRBJ2-1; D may be TRBD2 (6 bases). Trimming stripped 4 bases from V and 7 bases from J, with 21 bases between. The germline gives CDR1 SGHNT, CDR2 YYREEE (reference sequence). This CDR3 is built from 16 residues. The DNA for the CDR3 is TGTGCCAGCAGCCAACATTCGGGGGAAGACGTTAATGAGCAGTTCTTC. Its protein is CASSQHSGEDVNEQFF. Full variable domain (missing parts from reference TRBV5-4 and TRBJ2-1): ETGVTQSPTHLIKTRGQQVTLRCSSQSGHNTVSWYQQALGQGPQFIFQYYREEENGRGNFPPRFSGLQFPNYSSELNVNALELDDSALYLCASSQHSGEDVNEQFFGPGTRLTVL.